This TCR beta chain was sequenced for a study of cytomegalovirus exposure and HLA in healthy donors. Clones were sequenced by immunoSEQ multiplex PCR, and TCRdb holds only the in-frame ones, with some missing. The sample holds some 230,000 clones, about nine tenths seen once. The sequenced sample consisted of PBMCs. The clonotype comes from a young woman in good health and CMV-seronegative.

The CDR3: CASSLQGFYEQYF. DNA of the CDR3: TGTGCCAGCAGTTTACAGGGATTCTACGAGCAGTACTTC. The chain couples TRBV2 to TRBJ2-7; tentatively, D is TRBD1 (6 bases). The length of the CDR3 is 13 residues. The germline CDR1 and CDR2 sequences are SNHLY and FYNNEI. With 5 bases removed from V and 3 bases from J, the gap between germline ends came to 11 bases.